This entry features one T cell receptor beta chain sequence. Antigen specificity is unknown. This entry belongs to a study of T cells in Graves' hyperthyroidism and ophthalmopathy. Background on the study: Before any treatment, at initial diagnosis, peripheral blood was collected.

Germline V CDR1 and CDR2: MNHNS, SASEGT. Trimming cost V 6 bases and J 4 bases; bases outside gene matches: 8. The CDR3 spans 16 residues. Reasons for excluding patients were uncontrolled infection, other autoimmune disease, pregnancy or lactation. Each diagnosis drew on symptoms, thyroxine, TRAb, thyroid ultrasound and orbital computed tomography findings. Study-wide results and caveats: Ophthalmopathy was distinguished from stable hyperthyroidism by 13 V-J signatures.

Amplified TCR beta CDR3 regions came from RNA transcripts. The TCR CDR3 was amplified in a first-round RT-PCR using the HTBI primer set. TCRdb itself ran the multiplex PCR reads through MiXCR, one entry per CDR3 protein. The sample lists about 250,000 distinct CDR3 sequences, approximately 23% occurring once. V and J are TRBV6-1 and TRBJ2-7, with 14 bases aligning to TRBD2. The specimen was blood. The TCR was taken from a man aged 25-40 years with Graves' ophthalmopathy. This CDR3 is CASSTGTSGRGYEQYF. CDR3 DNA sequence: TGTGCCAGCAGCACAGGGACTAGCGGGAGAGGATACGAGCAGTACTTC.